Listed here are 24 T cell receptor beta chains from one sample, sequenced in a study of OX40 agonist ivuxolimab in advanced cancers. The protocol was immunoSEQ multiplex PCR, while the TCRdb copy is restricted to in-frame clones and leaves out a portion. The sample records 65,000 to 85,000 clones, around 87% being singletons. Specimen: CD4+ or CD8+ T cells sorted from blood, collected in a trial of the OX40 agonist ivuxolimab. The source of these receptors is an adult with an advanced solid tumor such as melanoma, head and neck, liver or kidney cancer.

V and J are TRBV18 and TRBJ1-4; 8 nucleotides match TRBD1. The V gene end was trimmed by 6 bases and the J gene end by 5 bases; junction bases not matched to a gene: 5. The V gene's germline CDR1 is KGHSH and CDR2 LQKENI. The CDR3 loop spans 14 amino acids. The CDR3 DNA reads as TGTGCCAGCTCGGTCCGGACAGGGAATGAAAAACTGTTTTTT. Translation gives CASSVRTGNEKLFF.

V gene TRBV28 combines with J gene TRBJ1-1; 8 bases fit TRBD1. This CDR3 has 15 amino acids. V lost 6 bases and J lost 6; bases outside the gene matches: 12. Germline V gene data show CDR1 as MDHEN and CDR2 as SYDVKM. The CDR3, as DNA: TGTGCCAGCAGACCTACGACAGGGGTGAGAGCTGAAGCTTTCTTT. Translated: CASRPTTGVRAEAFF.

The chain is built from TRBV19 and TRBJ2-3, with TRBD1 matching over 8 bases. Germline CDR1 is LNHDA and CDR2 is SQIVND (reference sequence). V shed 5 bases, J shed 6 bases, and the junction held 4 bases outside the gene matches. This CDR3 has 13 residues. The DNA of the CDR3 is TGTGCCAGTAGTTCCCAGGGGGCGGATACGCAGTATTTT. This codes for CASSSQGADTQYF.

The CDR3 loop reads CATTGSTDTQYF. The CDR3 DNA reads TGTGCTACGACAGGGAGCACAGATACGCAGTATTTT. V usage is TRBV28 and J usage is TRBJ2-3; TRBD1 matches 7 bases. Germline CDR1 reads MDHEN; CDR2 reads SYDVKM. The CDR3 runs 12 residues.

The chain combines TRBV7-3 with TRBJ2-7; tentatively, D is TRBD1 (5 bases). The CDR3 spans 15 residues. V gave up 5 bases and J gave up 3 bases, with 17 bases separating them. Per the germline V gene, CDR1 is SGHTA and CDR2 is FQGTGA. The CDR3 sequence: CASSKNPDNLYEQYF. CDR3 DNA sequence: TGTGCCAGCAGCAAAAATCCGGACAATCTCTACGAGCAGTACTTC.

This rearrangement joins TRBV30 to TRBJ2-7, with D perhaps matching TRBD1 (6 bases). V was clipped by 2 bases and J by 1 base, with 15 bases between them. CDR3 length: 15 amino acids. CDR1 GTSNPN and CDR2 SVGIG come from the germline V gene (reference sequence). In nucleotides, the CDR3 is TGTGCCTGGAGTTACACAGGGCGGTATTCCTACGAGCAGTACTTC. Amino acids: CAWSYTGRYSYEQYF.

The gene calls are TRBV7-9 and TRBJ2-7, with TRBD1 identical over 7 bases. Germline V CDR1 and CDR2: SEHNR, FQNEAQ (reference sequence). This CDR3 comprises 14 residues. The V gene end was trimmed by 5 bases and the J gene end by 2 bases; junction bases not matched to a gene: 6. CDR3 in amino acids: CASSRGQQTYEQYF. The DNA for the CDR3 is TGTGCCAGCAGCCGGGGACAGCAGACCTACGAGCAGTACTTC.

This clone has only one observation. One end of the junction is discordant with germline, which a read error may explain. This same CDR3 is encoded by further DNA sequences in the sample. V gene TRBV5-6 combines with J gene TRBJ2-3; TRBD2 matches 10 bases. Germline lookup yields CDR1 SGHDT and CDR2 YYEEEE. The CDR3 sequence is 13 residues long. CDR3 sequence reads: CASSLAGADTQYF. In nucleotides, the CDR3 is TGTGCTAGCAGTCTAGCGGGGGCAGATACGCAGTATTTT.

In this sample, this clone turned up a few times. The chain links TRBV21-1 to TRBJ2-3. TRBV21-1 corresponds to a pseudogene. The CDR3 loop spans 14 amino acids. Here the CDR3 DNA reads TGTGCCAGCAGCAATACTGGGGGACCAGATACGCAGTATTTT. Translating it yields CASSNTGGPDTQYF.

The gene calls are TRBV4-2 and TRBJ2-1, with D maybe TRBD2 (6 bases). The ends were cut back, 0 bases at V and 2 bases at J, with 11 bases in the middle. From germline, CDR1 is LGHNA and CDR2 YNFKEQ. CDR3 length equals 16 residues. For the CDR3, the DNA is TGTGCCAGCAGCCAAGACGCGGGGATACCCTACAATGAGCAGTTCTTC. This gives the protein CASSQDAGIPYNEQFF.

This chain joins TRBV6-1 and TRBJ2-7; 7 bases map to TRBD1. Trimming at V came to 7 bases and at J to 0 bases, leaving 3 bases not matched to a gene. Per the germline V gene, CDR1 is MNHNS and CDR2 is SASEGT. This CDR3 region has 13 residues. This chain's CDR3 is CASNNRGSYEQYF. CDR3 bases: TGTGCCAGCAATAACAGGGGCTCCTACGAGCAGTACTTC.

This chain's CDR3 is CASSLGGREQFF. The DNA of the CDR3 is TGTGCCAGCAGCTTAGGGGGTCGAGAGCAGTTCTTC. The chain combines TRBV7-3 with TRBJ2-1, with D possibly being TRBD1 or TRBD2 (5 bases each). Germline V gives CDR1 SGHTA, CDR2 FQGTGA. V was cut by 2 bases and J by 10 bases, with 9 bases left in between. This CDR3 is 12 amino acids long.

The gene calls are TRBV18 and TRBJ2-3, with TRBD2 identical over 8 bases. Germline CDR1 KGHSH, CDR2 LQKENI. The CDR3 spans 18 residues. Trimming cost V 0 bases and J 3 bases; bases outside gene matches: 11. The CDR3 DNA follows: TGTGCCAGCTCACCACCCAAATTGGCGGGGGGTGCTACAGATACGCAGTATTTT. As protein: CASSPPKLAGGATDTQYF.

The V gene is TRBV6-1, the J gene TRBJ2-7; 7 bases are a match to TRBD1. V lost 7 bases to trimming and J lost 3 bases; unmatched junction nucleotides: 12. This CDR3 has 15 amino acids. CDR1 is MNHNS and CDR2 is SASEGT in the germline V gene. The CDR3 sequence is CASTFLTGQNYEQYF. The CDR3 region has the DNA TGTGCCAGCACCTTCCTAACGGGACAGAACTACGAGCAGTACTTC.

The chain links TRBV14 to TRBJ2-5, with TRBD1 identical over 9 bases. Germline V CDR1 and CDR2: SGHDN, FVKESK. After removal of 1 base from V and 8 bases from J, the junction contained 5 bases not matched to a gene. The CDR3 totals 14 residues. The CDR3 is CASSQGWGQGTQYF. In DNA form, the CDR3 reads TGTGCCAGCAGCCAAGGGTGGGGACAGGGTACCCAGTACTTC.

The chain recombines TRBV5-1 with TRBJ2-3; TRBD2 is a possible D gene (6 bases). CDR1 and CDR2 from the germline V gene are SGHRS and YFSETQ. V lost 0 bases to trimming and J lost 4 bases, with 9 bases between them. The CDR3 has 14 residues. Here the CDR3 DNA reads TGCGCCAGCAGCTTGGCGATAGCGGCAGATACGCAGTATTTT. Amino acids: CASSLAIAADTQYF.

This clone appeared a few times. V usage is TRBV2 and J usage is TRBJ1-6; a possible D gene is TRBD1 (5 bases). The V gene's germline CDR1 is SNHLY and CDR2 FYNNEI. CDR3 length: 14 residues. The V gene lost 8 bases and the J gene lost 7 bases, with 15 bases spanning the gap. The CDR3 loop reads CASWFLGRNSPLHF. The CDR3 coding sequence is TGTGCCAGCTGGTTTTTGGGACGAAATTCACCCCTCCACTTT.

The rearrangement uses TRBV5-6 and TRBJ2-5, with TRBD2 matching 9 bases. The V segment lost 1 base and the J segment 3 bases; nucleotides outside the gene matches: 1. The germline V gene encodes CDR1 SGHDT and CDR2 YYEEEE. CDR3 length equals 14 residues. The DNA for the CDR3 is TGTGCCAGCAGCTTGTTAGCGGGGGAAGAGACCCAGTACTTC. It codes for CASSLLAGEETQYF.

This rearrangement joins TRBV9 to TRBJ1-2; TRBD1 matches at 8 bases. CDR1 is SGDLS, CDR2 YYNGEE, per germline. V lost 4 bases to trimming and J lost 4 bases; unmatched junction nucleotides: 6. The CDR3 runs to 14 residues. CDR3 sequence reads: CASSQNTGGYGYTF. The CDR3 bases are TGTGCCAGCAGCCAAAATACAGGGGGCTATGGCTACACCTTC. The whole variable domain, filled in from reference TRBV9 and TRBJ1-2, reads DSGVTQTPKHLITATGQRVTLRCSPRSGDLSVYWYQQSLDQGLQFLIQYYNGEERAKGNILERFSAQQFPDLHSELNLSSLELGDSALYFCASSQNTGGYGYTFGSGTRLTVV.

J is TRBJ2-7 and V is TRBV19; TRBD2 matches at 8 bases. In germline, CDR1 is LNHDA, CDR2 SQIVND (reference sequence). The CDR3 sequence is 15 residues long. V trimming: 4 bases; J trimming: 3 bases; junction bases outside the gene matches: 8. CDR3 region: CASSRAGTSGYEQYF. CDR3 bases: TGTGCCAGTAGTAGGGCCGGGACTAGTGGCTACGAGCAGTACTTC.

Only one count was recorded for this clone. Other DNA sequences within the sample encode an identical CDR3. This chain joins TRBV5-1 and TRBJ2-6, with D uncertain. CDR1 is SGHRS and CDR2 is YFSETQ in the germline V gene. The CDR3 loop spans 14 amino acids. Trimming took 0 bases from V and 1 from J, leaving 2 bases between them. Here the CDR3 DNA reads TGCGCCAGCAGCTTGGATTCTGGGGCCAACGTCCTGACTTTC. Protein sequence: CASSLDSGANVLTF.

The chain employs TRBV5-1 and TRBJ2-3; tentative D call: TRBD1 (6 bases). The CDR3 is made up of 15 amino acids. Germline lookup yields CDR1 SGHRS and CDR2 YFSETQ. Trimming left V 2 bases short and J 0 bases short, with 10 bases between. The CDR3 loop is CASSFRTASTDTQYF. The CDR3 nucleotides are TGCGCCAGCAGCTTTAGGACAGCTAGCACAGATACGCAGTATTTT.

This clone was detected only once. The chain carries TRBV12-5 and TRBJ2-2, with D tentatively TRBD1 (5 bases). The CDR3 is 14 residues long. Germline loops: CDR1 LGHNT, CDR2 FRNRAP. V gave up 2 bases and J gave up 3 bases, with 7 bases separating them. Written as DNA, the CDR3 is TGTGCTAGTGGTTTGACAGGATACACCGGGGAGCTGTTTTTT. Translating it yields CASGLTGYTGELFF.

A remark on this clone: The sample contains more than one DNA sequence encoding this CDR3. The chain links TRBV5-1 to TRBJ1-1; D might be TRBD1 (5 bases). Trimming stripped 0 bases from V and 0 bases from J, with 12 bases between. The CDR3 is 16 amino acids. Looked up from germline, CDR1 is SGHRS and CDR2 is YFSETQ. The CDR3 region has the DNA TGCGCCAGCAGCTTGGGGCAGGGCGGGATGAACACTGAAGCTTTCTTT. Its protein product is CASSLGQGGMNTEAFF.